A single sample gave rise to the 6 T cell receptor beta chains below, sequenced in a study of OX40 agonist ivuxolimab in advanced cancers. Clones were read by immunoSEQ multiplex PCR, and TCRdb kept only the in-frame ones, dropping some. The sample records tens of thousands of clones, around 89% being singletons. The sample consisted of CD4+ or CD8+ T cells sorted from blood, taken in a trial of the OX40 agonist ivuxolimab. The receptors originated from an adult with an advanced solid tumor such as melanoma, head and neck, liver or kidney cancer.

This chain's CDR3 is CASSLAGTGGLIADEAFF. CDR3 DNA: TGTGCCAGCAGCTTAGCGGGGACAGGGGGCCTTATCGCGGATGAAGCTTTCTTT. V is TRBV7-9 and J is TRBJ1-1; 12 nucleotides agree with TRBD1. The V segment lost 0 bases and the J segment 7 bases; nucleotides outside the gene matches: 12. The CDR3 sequence is 18 residues long. The germline V gene has CDR1 SEHNR and CDR2 FQNEAQ (reference sequence).

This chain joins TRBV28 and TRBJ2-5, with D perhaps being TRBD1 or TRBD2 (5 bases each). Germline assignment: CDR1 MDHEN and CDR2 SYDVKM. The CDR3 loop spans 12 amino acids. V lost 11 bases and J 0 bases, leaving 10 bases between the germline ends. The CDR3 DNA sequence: TGTGCCCTGGGGGATTACCAAGAGACCCAGTACTTC. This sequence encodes CALGDYQETQYF.

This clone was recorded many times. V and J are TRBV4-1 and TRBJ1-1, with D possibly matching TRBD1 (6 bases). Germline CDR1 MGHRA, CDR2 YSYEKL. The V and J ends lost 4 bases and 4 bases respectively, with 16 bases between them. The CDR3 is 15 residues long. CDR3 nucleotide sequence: TGCGCCAGCAGCCCTTCGACAGGAAGCGGCACTGAAGCTTTCTTT. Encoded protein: CASSPSTGSGTEAFF.

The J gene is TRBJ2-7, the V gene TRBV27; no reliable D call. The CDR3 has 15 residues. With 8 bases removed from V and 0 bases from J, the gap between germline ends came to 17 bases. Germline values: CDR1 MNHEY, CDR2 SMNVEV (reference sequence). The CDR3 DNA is TGTGCCAGCTATCATCCAAAGGGAAACTCCTACGAGCAGTACTTC. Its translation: CASYHPKGNSYEQYF.

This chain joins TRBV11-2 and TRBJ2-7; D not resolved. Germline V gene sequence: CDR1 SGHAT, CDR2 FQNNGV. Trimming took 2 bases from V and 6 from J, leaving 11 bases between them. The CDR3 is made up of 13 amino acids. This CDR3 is CASSLLTSGEQYF. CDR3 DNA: TGTGCCAGCAGCTTATTAACTTCCGGCGAGCAGTACTTC. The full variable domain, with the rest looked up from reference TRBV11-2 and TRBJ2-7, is EAGVAQSPRYKIIEKRQSVAFWCNPISGHATLYWYQQILGQGPKLLIQFQNNGVVDDSQLPKDRFSAERLKGVDSTLKIQPAKLEDSAVYLCASSLLTSGEQYFGPGTRLTVT.

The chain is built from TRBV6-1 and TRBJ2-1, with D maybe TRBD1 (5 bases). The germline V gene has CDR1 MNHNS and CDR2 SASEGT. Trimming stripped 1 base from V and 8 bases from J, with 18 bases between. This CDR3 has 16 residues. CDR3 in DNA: TGTGCCAGCAGTGAAGGTTTCGGACACCGAGGAGATGAGCAGTTCTTC. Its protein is CASSEGFGHRGDEQFF.